This T cell receptor (beta chain) stems from a study of neurological immune-mediated disorders. This clonotype was seen many times. Antigen unknown. 5'RACE employing 10-nucleotide random UMIs yielded the cDNA. A single run covered 15-18 subjects with over 190 million TCR-beta sequences. TCRdb used MiXCR to reprocess the 5' RACE reads, holding one entry per CDR3 protein. Of some 28,000 distinct CDR3 sequences in the sample, roughly an eighth are singletons; the top ten hold around 7.6%. The CDR3 runs to 14 residues. The germline gives CDR1 SGHRS, CDR2 YFSETQ. V lost 1 base and J lost 5, with 12 bases in between. The study, taken as a whole, reports: HTLV-1-associated myelopathy ranked highest for TCR clonal expansion and multiple sclerosis lowest, beneath healthy controls.

The chain carries TRBV5-1 and TRBJ1-1; maybe TRBD1 (6 bases). This TCR was recovered from a man in his 60s in good health. The sequenced sample consisted of PBMCs. Here the CDR3 DNA reads TGCGCCAGCAGCTTGATAGGGGGGGATACTGAAGCTTTCTTT. Protein product: CASSLIGGDTEAFF.